The clone carrying this T cell receptor beta chain was recorded at least ten times. As yet, its antigen is unknown. V gave up 3 bases and J gave up 1 base, with 7 bases separating them. The CDR3 runs 13 residues. The germline CDR1 and CDR2 sequences are SGHRS and YFSETQ. Fresh 10 ml peripheral blood yielded PBMCs. TCR beta CDR3 regions were amplified from RNA transcripts. A first-round RT-PCR of the TCR CDR3 used the HTBI primer set. TCRdb processed the multiplex PCR reads anew with MiXCR; each CDR3 protein has one entry. This sample has about 210,000 distinct CDR3 sequences, with about 17% found just once. This sample was included in a study of T cells in Graves' hyperthyroidism and ophthalmopathy. Findings and limits, study-wide: Ophthalmopathy and stable hyperthyroidism were separated by a 13 V-J model. Blood also held most thyroid clonotypes expanded beyond 0.001.

V gene TRBV5-1 combines with J gene TRBJ1-1; no firm D call. Sequenced: blood. The TCR originated in a man aged 35-49 years with Graves' hyperthyroidism. The CDR3 DNA sequence: TGCGCCAGCAGCTACAGACAGAACACTGAAGCTTTCTTT. Its translation: CASSYRQNTEAFF.